This TCR beta chain was recovered during a study of vaccination effects on CD4 cells after COVID-19. Sequencing used immunoSEQ multiplex PCR; TCRdb keeps in-frame clones, though not all of them. The sample consists of 23,000 or so clones, 81% of them appearing once. As regards this clone: Its antigen is unknown.

Under the ViraFEST assay, PBMC were stimulated with viral peptide pools so that antigen-specific CD4+ T cells expanded. Sequencing was performed afterwards. Culture lasted under 13 days before CD4+ T cell isolation. All study participants received two doses of BNT162b2 or mRNA-1273 vaccine. Nucleocapsid antibody tests were negative, and the vaccine recipients had no prior SARS-CoV-2 infection. A density of approximately 2 million PBMC per well was used; these cells were cultured with roughly 10 IU/ml IL-2 and roughly 9.5 ug/ml peptides. The source material was CD4+ T cells from PBMCs cultured with SARS-CoV-2 spike peptides, sampled after COVID-19 vaccination. The clonotype comes from a human donor who received a COVID-19 vaccine. Some clones in this sample may be carry-over from other donors' samples.

The CDR3 coding sequence is TGTGCCAGCAGTTACTCGATCCAGACTAATTCACCCCTCCACTTT. Translation gives CASSYSIQTNSPLHF. This chain links TRBV6-5 with TRBJ1-6; D is undetermined. V was cut by 0 bases and J by 6 bases, with 9 bases left in between. From germline, CDR1 is MNHEY and CDR2 SVGAGI. The CDR3 consists of 15 residues.